The 15 T cell receptor beta chains presented below share a single source sample, sequenced in a study of response to subunit inactivated influenza vaccine. TCRdb called the RT-PCR reads again in MiXCR, with one record for every CDR3 protein. The sample holds more than 700,000 distinct CDR3 sequences, 20% to 25% seen once. Here the sequenced sample was PBMCs from blood, taken roughly 5 days after vaccination. These TCRs come from a man aged 45-65 years who received an inactivated influenza vaccine.

The chain uses TRBV20-1 and TRBJ1-6; D is perhaps TRBD1 (5 bases). This CDR3 has 12 amino acids. Between the trimmed V and J ends, which lost 3 bases and 9 bases, there was a span of 9 bases. Germline loops: CDR1 DFQATT, CDR2 SNEGSKA (reference sequence). CDR3 coding DNA: TGCAGTGCTAGCGGACAAGGTTCACCCCTCCACTTT. Translating gives CSASGQGSPLHF.

This clonotype appeared a few times. The chain carries TRBV20-1 and TRBJ2-5, with 9 bases matching TRBD2. V shed 2 bases, J shed 3 bases, and the junction held 7 bases outside the gene matches. The CDR3 loop spans 15 amino acids. Per the germline V gene, CDR1 is DFQATT and CDR2 is SNEGSKA (reference sequence). The DNA for the CDR3 is TGCAGTGCTAGACCTCTTAGCGGGAGTGAAGAGACCCAGTACTTC. The encoded protein is CSARPLSGSEETQYF.

V and J are TRBV11-2 and TRBJ2-6; D uncertain. Trimming removed 4 bases at V and 2 bases at J, with 21 bases between. The CDR3 contains 19 residues. Germline V gives CDR1 SGHAT, CDR2 FQNNGV. The CDR3 region has the DNA TGTGCCAGCAGCTCAACCGCGACCGCGACGGGCACTGGGGCCAACGTCCTGACTTTC. Translation: CASSSTATATGTGANVLTF.

This clonotype was seen a few times. The CDR3 DNA is TGTGCCAGCACCTTAAAGGGGGCCGGCACTGAAGCTTTCTTT. It is translated as CASTLKGAGTEAFF. This chain joins TRBV6-1 and TRBJ1-1, with 7 nucleotides matching TRBD1. This CDR3 spans 14 amino acids. CDR1 and CDR2 (germline): MNHNS, SASEGT. V gave up 7 bases and J gave up 4 bases; unmatched junction bases: 9.

This clonotype was seen a handful of times. The V and J genes are TRBV20-1 and TRBJ2-5; 15 bases agree with TRBD2. The CDR3 is made up of 15 amino acids. Germline lookup yields CDR1 DFQATT and CDR2 SNEGSKA (reference sequence). V gave up 6 bases and J gave up 1 base; unmatched junction bases: 3. Written as DNA, the CDR3 is TGCAGTGCAGGACTAGCGGGGGGGCCCCAAGAGACCCAGTACTTC. Protein sequence: CSAGLAGGPQETQYF.

The chain couples TRBV5-1 to TRBJ2-1; 7 bases are shared with TRBD2. This CDR3 is built from 15 residues. Germline V lookup: CDR1 SGHRS, CDR2 YFSETQ. Trimming at V came to 4 bases and at J to 2 bases, leaving 6 bases not matched to a gene. The CDR3, as DNA: TGCGCCAGCAGCATATCTAGCGGAACCTACAATGAGCAGTTCTTC. This codes for CASSISSGTYNEQFF.

The rearrangement joins TRBV10-3 to TRBJ1-2, with D tentatively TRBD1 (5 bases). CDR1 is ENHRY and CDR2 is SYGVKD in the germline V gene. Trimming cost V 5 bases and J 8 bases, with 18 bases left between them. This CDR3 spans 14 amino acids. The CDR3 loop reads CAISTLGDAGGYTF. In DNA, the CDR3 is TGTGCCATCAGTACCCTCGGGGACGCGGGCGGCTACACCTTC.

V is TRBV2 and J is TRBJ2-5; D is perhaps TRBD1 or TRBD2 (5 bases each). This CDR3 spans 15 amino acids. Germline V gives CDR1 SNHLY, CDR2 FYNNEI. V was clipped by 4 bases and J by 3 bases, with 15 bases between them. CDR3 nucleotides: TGTGCCAGCAGTGCCGAGGGGCGTCGAGAAGAGACCCAGTACTTC. It is translated as CASSAEGRREETQYF.

This clonotype appeared many times. The chain links TRBV29-1 to TRBJ1-1; weak D call: TRBD1 (5 bases). In germline, CDR1 is SQVTM, CDR2 ANQGSEA. The CDR3 length is 12 residues. Trimming took off 5 bases at V and 3 bases at J, with 10 bases between the two ends. The CDR3 DNA reads TGCAGCGTTCAGGGAAGGTACACTGAAGCTTTCTTT. Protein: CSVQGRYTEAFF.

This clonotype appeared a few times. The rearrangement uses TRBV7-2 and TRBJ1-4, with a weak D call TRBD1 (5 bases). The CDR3 contains 15 residues. The V gene lost 5 bases and the J gene lost 0 bases, with 10 bases spanning the gap. CDR1 and CDR2 (germline): SGHTA, FQGNSA. CDR3 nucleotide sequence: TGTGCCAGCAGCCGGGGGTCTACAACTAATGAAAAACTGTTTTTT. Translated: CASSRGSTTNEKLFF.

This clonotype came up a few times. V usage is TRBV7-9 and J usage is TRBJ1-2; unclear D gene. The CDR3 sequence is 11 residues long. Trimming pared 4 bases from V and 7 bases from J, leaving 7 bases between. The germline V gene has CDR1 SEHNR and CDR2 FQNEAQ (reference sequence). CDR3 bases: TGTGCCAGCAGCTATGGTCGTGGCTACACCTTC. It is translated as CASSYGRGYTF.

The chain has TRBV7-9 and TRBJ1-1; 7 bases match TRBD1. V lost 8 bases, J lost 2 bases, and 5 bases stayed unmatched. Germline V gives CDR1 SEHNR, CDR2 FQNEAQ (reference sequence). This CDR3 has 13 residues. The CDR3 DNA follows: TGTGCCAGCGTACAGGGGATTAACACTGAAGCTTTCTTT. It yields the protein CASVQGINTEAFF.

This clonotype was seen more than once but under ten times. The chain recombines TRBV15 with TRBJ2-1; a possible D gene is TRBD1 (6 bases). There are 13 residues in the CDR3. The V end lost 8 bases, the J end lost 2 bases, and 10 bases lay between the germline ends. The germline CDR1 and CDR2 sequences are LNHNV and YYDKDF (reference sequence). CDR3 sequence: CATGTKAYNEQFF. CDR3 coding DNA: TGTGCCACCGGGACAAAGGCCTACAATGAGCAGTTCTTC.

Only a few counts were recorded for this clonotype. The chain employs TRBV7-9 and TRBJ2-1, with unresolved D. The V end was cut by 4 bases, the J end by 0 bases, with 16 bases between. There are 17 residues in the CDR3. Looked up from germline, CDR1 is SEHNR and CDR2 is FQNEAQ (reference sequence). The CDR3 region has the DNA TGTGCCAGCAGCTCCCAGGTCCGGCTGAGCTCCTACAATGAGCAGTTCTTC. Translating gives CASSSQVRLSSYNEQFF.

CDR3 sequence (DNA): TGTGCCAGCAGCTTAGCGCAGGGGATTAATCAGCCCCAGCATTTT. Protein sequence: CASSLAQGINQPQHF. The rearrangement uses TRBV7-2 and TRBJ1-5; D perhaps matches TRBD1 (6 bases). Germline V CDR1 and CDR2: SGHTA, FQGNSA. The CDR3 sequence is 15 residues long. V lost 0 bases, J lost 4 bases, and 10 bases lay in between.